The following is a TCR beta chain sequence with its context. Its antigen is as yet unknown. Here immunoSEQ multiplex PCR was the method, and the copy in TCRdb shows in-frame clones only, minus some. The table shows under 8,500 clones, with 74% occurring only once. These data originate in a study of tumor-infiltrating lymphocytes in localized non-small cell lung cancer. Study-level background: Resected tumor was paired with non-adjacent uninvolved lung from the same patient.

Germline loops: CDR1 SNHLY, CDR2 FYNNEI. V lost 6 bases to trimming and J lost 2 bases, with 20 bases between them. The CDR3 sequence is 17 residues long. Broader study findings: No T-cell fraction difference was seen between IM1 and IM2 tumors.

The material sequenced was uninvolved lung tissue not adjacent to the tumor. V usage is TRBV2 and J usage is TRBJ2-1; D is perhaps TRBD2 (6 bases). This clonotype was sampled from a human donor with non-small cell lung cancer. This CDR3 is CASRVGRGAGPYNEQFF. In DNA form, the CDR3 reads TGTGCCAGCAGGGTAGGTCGTGGGGCGGGGCCCTACAATGAGCAGTTCTTC.